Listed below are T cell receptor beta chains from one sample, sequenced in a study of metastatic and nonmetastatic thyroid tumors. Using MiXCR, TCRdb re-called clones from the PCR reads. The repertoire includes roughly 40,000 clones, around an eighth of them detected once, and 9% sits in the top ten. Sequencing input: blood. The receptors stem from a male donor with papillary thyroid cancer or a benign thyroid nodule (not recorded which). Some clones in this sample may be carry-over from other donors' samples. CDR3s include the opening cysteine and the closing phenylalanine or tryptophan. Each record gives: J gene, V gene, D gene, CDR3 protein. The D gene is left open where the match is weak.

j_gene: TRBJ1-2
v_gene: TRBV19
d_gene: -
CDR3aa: CASTTGSGSRYGYTF

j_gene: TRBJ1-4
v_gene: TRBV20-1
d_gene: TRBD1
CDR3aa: CSATGTADEKLFF

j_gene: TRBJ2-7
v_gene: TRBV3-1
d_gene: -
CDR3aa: CASSHLRRESTYEQYF

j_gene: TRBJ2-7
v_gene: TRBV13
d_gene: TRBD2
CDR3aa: CASRSPTGGVSGQYF

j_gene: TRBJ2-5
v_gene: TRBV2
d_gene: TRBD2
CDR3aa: CASRGGRAGRETQYF

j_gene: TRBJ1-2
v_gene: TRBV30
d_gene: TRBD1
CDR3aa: CAWSNEGASYGYTF

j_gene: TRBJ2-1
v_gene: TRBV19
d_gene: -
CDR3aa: CASSIGTGAVNEQFF

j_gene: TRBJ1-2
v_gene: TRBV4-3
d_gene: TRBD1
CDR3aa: CASSQGQGIGYTF

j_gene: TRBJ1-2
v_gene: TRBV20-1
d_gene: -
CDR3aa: CSAIDDKGVNYGYTF

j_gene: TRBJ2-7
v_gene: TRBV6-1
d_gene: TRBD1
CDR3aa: CASSEGQGSSYEQYF

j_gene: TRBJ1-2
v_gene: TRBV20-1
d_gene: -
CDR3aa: CSARPGGGNYGYTF

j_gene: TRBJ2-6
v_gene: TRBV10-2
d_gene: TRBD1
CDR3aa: CASRPGQGSPGANVLTF

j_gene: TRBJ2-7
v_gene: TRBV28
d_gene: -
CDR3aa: CASSQDTTAAYEQYF

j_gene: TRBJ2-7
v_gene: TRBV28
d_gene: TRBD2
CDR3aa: CASNSLGLAGGHEQYF

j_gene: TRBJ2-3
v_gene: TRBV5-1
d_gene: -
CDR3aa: CASSPPTDLSTDTQYF

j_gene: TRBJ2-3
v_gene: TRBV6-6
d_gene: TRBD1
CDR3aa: CASSYRTGGDTQYF

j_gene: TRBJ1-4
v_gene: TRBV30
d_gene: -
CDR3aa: CAWGGSTSTNEKLFF

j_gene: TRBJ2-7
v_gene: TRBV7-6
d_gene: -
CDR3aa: CASSLGRGSYEQYF

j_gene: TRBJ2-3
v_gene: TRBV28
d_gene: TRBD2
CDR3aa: CASSFRGSGRDTQYF

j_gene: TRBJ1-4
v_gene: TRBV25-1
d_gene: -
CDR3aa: CASSPSGGRSEKLFF

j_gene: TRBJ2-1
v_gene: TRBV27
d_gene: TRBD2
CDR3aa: CASSLTSGPYNEQFF

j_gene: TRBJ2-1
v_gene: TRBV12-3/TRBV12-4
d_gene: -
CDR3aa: CASSLVANEQFF

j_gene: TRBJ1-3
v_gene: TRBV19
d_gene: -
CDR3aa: CASSSGPREPSGNTIYF

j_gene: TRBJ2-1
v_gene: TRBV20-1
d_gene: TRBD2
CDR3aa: CSANKPGLAGVRNEQFF

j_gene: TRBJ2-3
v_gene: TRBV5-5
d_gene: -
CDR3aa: CASSLVGSTDTQYF

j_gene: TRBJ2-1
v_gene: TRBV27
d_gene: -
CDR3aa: CASSRTPGASGELFF

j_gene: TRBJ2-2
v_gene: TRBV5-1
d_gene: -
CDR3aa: CASSLDRADTGELFF

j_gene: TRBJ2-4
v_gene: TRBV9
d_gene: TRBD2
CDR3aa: CASSVGASGNLPKNIQYF

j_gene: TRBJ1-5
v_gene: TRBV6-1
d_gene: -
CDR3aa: CASKIGDQPQHF

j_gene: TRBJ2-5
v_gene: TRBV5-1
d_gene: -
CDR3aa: CASSLGGSRETQYF

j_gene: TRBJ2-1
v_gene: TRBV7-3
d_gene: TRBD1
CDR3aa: CASSLTWQGENEQFF

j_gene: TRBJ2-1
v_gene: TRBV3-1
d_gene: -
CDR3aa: CASSQRGRERNNEQFF

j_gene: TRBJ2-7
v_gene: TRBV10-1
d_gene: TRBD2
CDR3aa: CASSLGGTSTYEQYF

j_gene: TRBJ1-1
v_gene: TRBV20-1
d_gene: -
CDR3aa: CSASSTGHEAFF

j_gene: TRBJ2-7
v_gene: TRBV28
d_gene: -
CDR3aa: CASGSGSLEQYF

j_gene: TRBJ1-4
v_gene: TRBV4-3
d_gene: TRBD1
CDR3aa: CASSQDRQGVDEKLFF

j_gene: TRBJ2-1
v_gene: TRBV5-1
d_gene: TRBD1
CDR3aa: CASSITGELNNEQFF

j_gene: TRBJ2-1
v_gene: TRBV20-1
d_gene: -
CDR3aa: CSARDAAQADNEQFF

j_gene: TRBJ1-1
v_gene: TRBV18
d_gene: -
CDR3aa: CASSPRGGYTMNTEAFF

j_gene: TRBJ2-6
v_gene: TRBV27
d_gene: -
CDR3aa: CASSDQVSSGANVLTF

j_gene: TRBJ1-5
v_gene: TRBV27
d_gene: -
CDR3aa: CASSSGHVSVQPQHF

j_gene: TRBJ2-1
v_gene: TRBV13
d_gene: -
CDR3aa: CASSLGGLLEQFF

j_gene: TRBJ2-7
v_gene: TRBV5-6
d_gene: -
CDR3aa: CASSEVTRAYEQYF

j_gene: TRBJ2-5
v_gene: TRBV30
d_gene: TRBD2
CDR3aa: CARAASGRGETQYF

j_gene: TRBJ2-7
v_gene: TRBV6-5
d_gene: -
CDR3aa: CASSYGGIRNYEQYF

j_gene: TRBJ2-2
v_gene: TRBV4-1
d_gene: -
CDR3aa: CASSGGTIATGELFF

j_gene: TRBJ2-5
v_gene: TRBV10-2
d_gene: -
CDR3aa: CASSESRETQYF